This T cell receptor beta chain is from a study of blood T cells in healthy people across ages. Trimming took off 1 base at V and 9 bases at J, with 21 bases between the two ends. The CDR3 runs 16 residues. Germline V CDR1 and CDR2: SGHDN, FVKESK. Regarding the study as a whole: More naive CD4+ cells and higher diversity marked long-lived donors relative to aged donors.

Through a sample-barcoded 5' primer and a J-beta primer mix, a second PCR was run for about 6 to 11 cycles. TCRdb reprocessed the 5' RACE reads via MiXCR and lists one record per CDR3 protein. The table shows under 700,000 distinct CDR3 sequences, with 24% occurring only once. About this clonotype itself: Its target is not known.

The same sample was also studied in work on T cells of mothers and their children.

The sample taken for sequencing was blood. This sequence was found in a boy aged 10-17 years in good health. This chain joins TRBV14 and TRBJ1-2, with D possibly being TRBD1 (6 bases). The CDR3: CASSQGRSGTSVRYTF. In nucleotides, the CDR3 is TGTGCCAGCAGCCAAGGGAGATCCGGGACAAGCGTTCGCTACACCTTC.